These 19 T cell receptor beta chains were all obtained from the same sample, sequenced in a study of blood T cell repertoires in COVID-19. Measured with immunoSEQ multiplex PCR; TCRdb has only the in-frame clones, and not every one. Of about 140,000 clones in the sample, about 90% were seen once. The sequenced sample was peripheral blood. These receptors were taken from a man aged 50-59 years with active or convalescent COVID-19.

J is TRBJ2-6 and V is TRBV4-2, with TRBD1 matching 7 bases. Germline assignment: CDR1 LGHNA and CDR2 YNFKEQ. This CDR3 region has 18 residues. The V segment lost 0 bases and the J segment 0 bases; nucleotides outside the gene matches: 5. The CDR3 protein is CASSQDRAGGSGANVLTF. The CDR3 DNA reads as TGTGCCAGCAGCCAAGATCGGGCAGGGGGCTCTGGGGCCAACGTCCTGACTTTC.

Note on this clone: Other DNA sequences within the sample encode an identical CDR3. V gene TRBV28 combines with J gene TRBJ1-5; 9 positions agree with TRBD1. V was pared by 3 bases and J by 6 bases, with 0 bases of the junction left unmatched. The V gene's germline CDR1 is MDHEN and CDR2 SYDVKM. CDR3 length equals 13 residues. The CDR3 is CASSLDRGQPQHF. CDR3 nucleotides: TGTGCCAGCAGTTTGGACAGGGGTCAGCCCCAGCATTTT.

The chain is built from TRBV4-3 and TRBJ2-7; TRBD1 matches 9 bases. The CDR3 covers 15 residues. The trim removed 4 bases at V and 0 bases at J, leaving 4 bases unmatched. Looked up from germline, CDR1 is LGHNA and CDR2 is YSLEER. CDR3 loop: CASSLGQGSSYEQYF. CDR3 nucleotide sequence: TGCGCCAGCAGCCTCGGACAGGGGAGCTCCTACGAGCAGTACTTC.

The chain combines TRBV5-1 with TRBJ2-3, with TRBD1 identical over 8 bases. CDR3 size: 15 residues. Germline trimming cut 2 bases from V and 0 bases from J; bases unmatched to any gene: 2. The germline V gene encodes CDR1 SGHRS and CDR2 YFSETQ. The CDR3 bases are TGCGCCAGCAGCTTCGGACAGGGAAGCACAGATACGCAGTATTTT. As protein: CASSFGQGSTDTQYF.

The V gene is TRBV28, the J gene TRBJ1-1, with no clear D. The V gene lost 6 bases and the J gene lost 2 bases, with 10 bases spanning the gap. Germline CDR1 and CDR2: MDHEN and SYDVKM. CDR3 length equals 13 residues. CDR3 bases: TGTGCCAGCAGCTCCCGGGAAAACACTGAAGCTTTCTTT. It specifies CASSSRENTEAFF.

A few counts support this clone. CDR3 DNA: TGTGCCTGGAGTTCAGGCGGGAGGGGCACAGATACGCAGTATTTT. Translated: CAWSSGGRGTDTQYF. This chain joins TRBV30 and TRBJ2-3; 9 positions agree with TRBD2. Germline trimming cut 2 bases from V and 1 base from J; bases unmatched to any gene: 4. This CDR3 contains 15 residues. CDR1 and CDR2 from the germline V gene are GTSNPN and SVGIG (reference sequence).

The chain employs TRBV29-1 and TRBJ2-1, with TRBD1 matching over 7 bases. J lost 6 bases, V lost 7 bases, and 15 bases had no gene match. The CDR3 is 15 residues long. Germline V lookup: CDR1 SQVTM, CDR2 ANQGSEA. CDR3 sequence reads: CSAERTGVGRNEQFF. The CDR3 DNA follows: TGCAGCGCAGAGAGAACAGGGGTAGGGCGCAATGAGCAGTTCTTC.

V and J are TRBV5-5 and TRBJ2-1, with 7 bases aligning to TRBD2. Germline V lookup: CDR1 SGHKS, CDR2 YYEKEE (reference sequence). V lost 1 base and J lost 3; bases outside the gene matches: 4. CDR3 length equals 15 residues. The CDR3 loop reads CASSLMGGHYNEQFF. The CDR3 DNA follows: TGTGCCAGCAGCTTGATGGGAGGGCACTACAATGAGCAGTTCTTC.

This clone was seen more than once but under ten times. The chain carries TRBV18 and TRBJ2-7; maybe TRBD2 (5 bases). The CDR3 is made up of 14 amino acids. CDR1 and CDR2 (germline): KGHSH, LQKENI. Trimming took 2 bases from V and 4 from J, leaving 12 bases between them. The CDR3 protein is CASSPYGNPYEQYF. The CDR3 DNA reads TGTGCCAGCTCACCATACGGGAACCCTTACGAGCAGTACTTC.

The V and J genes are TRBV28 and TRBJ1-5, with no clear D. The CDR3 has 15 amino acids. Trimming removed 3 bases at V and 6 bases at J, with 15 bases between. The V gene's germline CDR1 is MDHEN and CDR2 SYDVKM. The CDR3, as DNA: TGTGCCAGCAGTTTTAGAGGGCGTGGAGGTCAGCCCCAGCATTTT. The encoded protein is CASSFRGRGGQPQHF. Filled out from reference TRBV28 and TRBJ1-5, the complete variable domain reads DVKVTQSSRYLVKRTGEKVFLECVQDMDHENMFWYRQDPGLGLRLIYFSYDVKMKEKGDIPEGYSVSREKKERFSLILESASTNQTSMYLCASSFRGRGGQPQHFGDGTRLSIL.

This chain joins TRBV27 and TRBJ2-3, with TRBD1 matching 7 bases. This CDR3 comprises 15 residues. Germline trimming cut 5 bases from V and 4 bases from J; bases unmatched to any gene: 9. Germline V lookup: CDR1 MNHEY, CDR2 SMNVEV (reference sequence). The CDR3 DNA is TGTGCCAGCAGTCCCGGAAGGGGGCGGCCAGATACGCAGTATTTT. This translates into CASSPGRGRPDTQYF.

V usage is TRBV28 and J usage is TRBJ1-4, with 9 bases that match TRBD1. From germline, CDR1 is MDHEN and CDR2 SYDVKM. CDR3 length equals 16 residues. Unmatched junction bases numbered 13, after V lost 5 bases and J lost 9 bases. This chain's CDR3 is CASSELRDRESQKLFF. CDR3 bases: TGTGCCAGCAGTGAATTACGGGACAGGGAATCCCAAAAACTGTTTTTT. Full variable domain (remainder filled in from reference TRBV28 and TRBJ1-4): DVKVTQSSRYLVKRTGEKVFLECVQDMDHENMFWYRQDPGLGLRLIYFSYDVKMKEKGDIPEGYSVSREKKERFSLILESASTNQTSMYLCASSELRDRESQKLFFGSGTQLSVL.

The chain uses TRBV7-2 and TRBJ2-1, with 7 bases matching TRBD2. CDR3 size: 15 residues. CDR1 is SGHTA, CDR2 FQGNSA, per germline. V lost 5 bases, J lost 7 bases, and 11 bases stayed unmatched. The CDR3 region has the DNA TGTGCCAGCAGCCCAGGTCGCGGGAGTGTGAATGAGCAGTTCTTC. Encoded protein: CASSPGRGSVNEQFF.

This clone appeared once. This chain joins TRBV7-2 and TRBJ1-5; D is possibly TRBD1 (6 bases). Germline lookup yields CDR1 SGHTA and CDR2 FQGNSA. The germline V and J ends were trimmed by 5 bases and 7 bases, with 15 bases remaining between them. This CDR3 is 14 amino acids long. The DNA for the CDR3 is TGTGCCAGCAGCCTAAGCTGGACAGAGCAGCCCCAGCATTTT. This codes for CASSLSWTEQPQHF.

This chain connects TRBV2 to TRBJ2-1; TRBD2 might be the D (6 bases). The CDR3 is made up of 15 amino acids. Per the germline V gene, CDR1 is SNHLY and CDR2 is FYNNEI. V was trimmed by 2 bases and J by 7 bases, leaving 15 bases between them. The CDR3 is CASSEMWGVGNEQFF. The CDR3 nucleotides are TGTGCCAGCAGTGAAATGTGGGGGGTTGGAAATGAGCAGTTCTTC.

The chain joins TRBV5-4 to TRBJ2-7; no clear D. CDR1 and CDR2 from the germline V gene are SGHNT and YYREEE (reference sequence). V was shortened by 4 bases and J by 2 bases, with 4 bases between the two germline ends. This CDR3 spans 11 amino acids. This chain's CDR3 is CASSTTYEQYF. The CDR3 DNA follows: TGTGCCAGCAGCACTACCTACGAGCAGTACTTC.

The chain employs TRBV5-6 and TRBJ1-5; the D gene is possibly TRBD1 (6 bases). Germline loops: CDR1 SGHDT, CDR2 YYEEEE. The CDR3 extends over 14 amino acids. The ends were cut back, 1 base at V and 4 bases at J, with 9 bases in the middle. CDR3 residues: CASSLTGRNQPQHF. DNA of the CDR3: TGTGCCAGCAGCTTGACAGGGCGAAATCAGCCCCAGCATTTT.

The chain carries TRBV9 and TRBJ1-1; tentatively, D is TRBD1 (5 bases). The CDR3 is 14 residues long. Germline V lookup: CDR1 SGDLS, CDR2 YYNGEE. V lost 2 bases and J 0 bases, leaving 8 bases between the germline ends. CDR3 sequence reads: CASSVTGMNTEAFF. The CDR3 DNA follows: TGTGCCAGCAGCGTCACAGGTATGAACACTGAAGCTTTCTTT. The variable domain in full, completed from reference TRBV9 and TRBJ1-1, reads DSGVTQTPKHLITATGQRVTLRCSPRSGDLSVYWYQQSLDQGLQFLIQYYNGEERAKGNILERFSAQQFPDLHSELNLSSLELGDSALYFCASSVTGMNTEAFFGQGTRLTVV.

The chain employs TRBV28 and TRBJ1-4; a weak D match, TRBD1 (6 bases). Trimming took 6 bases from V and 6 from J, leaving 11 bases between them. The CDR3 runs 13 residues. Germline V lookup: CDR1 MDHEN, CDR2 SYDVKM. The CDR3 is CASRAGGDEKLFF. DNA of the CDR3: TGTGCCAGCAGGGCGGGGGGCGATGAAAAACTGTTTTTT.